The next 19 T cell receptor beta chains were all read from a single sample in a study of shared clonotypes between healthy human individuals (TCRdb year 2020). Libraries were made using the immunoSEQ multiplex PCR assay. Imported from immuneACCESS, the table was reduced by TCRdb to in-frame sequences with V and J called. These copies leave out some clones; in studies compared against another copy, an unresolved V gene accounts for under half, and the cause of the remainder is not known. This sample has hundreds of thousands of clones in its table, and around 67% of those were observed once. Of the sample, about 10% is held by the ten largest clones. The sequenced sample was memory CD4+ T cells sorted from blood. The cell subset or site tag for this specimen amounts to: CD45RA-negative fraction. All receptors derive from a man younger than 45 in good health.

This sequence joins TRBV6-5 and TRBJ2-3; D unclear. CDR3 length equals 16 residues. Germline V CDR1 and CDR2: MNHEY, SVGAGI. The V end was cut by 0 bases, the J end by 2 bases, with 12 bases between. CDR3 protein: CASSYSRWASTDTQYF. The CDR3 DNA reads TGTGCCAGCAGTTACTCGCGCTGGGCATCCACAGATACGCAGTATTTT.

The chain links TRBV2 to TRBJ2-7; possibly TRBD1 or TRBD2 for D (5 bases each). The V end lost 5 bases, the J end lost 9 bases, and 8 bases lay between the germline ends. CDR3 size: 10 residues. Germline CDR1 and CDR2: SNHLY and FYNNEI. The CDR3 protein is CASSTGTQYF. The CDR3 coding sequence is TGTGCCAGCAGTACCGGGACGCAGTACTTC.

This clone was observed at least ten times. The chain joins TRBV28 to TRBJ2-1, with D uncertain. Germline V CDR1 and CDR2: MDHEN, SYDVKM. Trimming pared 1 base from V and 15 bases from J, leaving 19 bases between. The CDR3 consists of 14 residues. CDR3 residues: CASSLYRPVQSRFF. In DNA, the CDR3 is TGTGCCAGCAGTTTATATCGCCCTGTACAATCTCGGTTCTTC.

The chain joins TRBV7-9 to TRBJ2-1; 14 bases agree with TRBD2. The germline V gene encodes CDR1 SEHNR and CDR2 FQNEAQ (reference sequence). V shed 5 bases, J shed 10 bases, and the junction held 10 bases outside the gene matches. The CDR3 is made up of 16 amino acids. The CDR3 region has the DNA TGTGCCAGCAGCCCTCCGGGACTAGCGGGAGTACGGGAGCAGTTCTTC. It yields the protein CASSPPGLAGVREQFF.

The rearrangement links TRBV28 to TRBJ1-4, with 8 bases that match TRBD1. Germline V CDR1 and CDR2: MDHEN, SYDVKM. J lost 6 bases, V lost 5 bases, and 8 bases had no gene match. The CDR3 has 15 residues. CDR3 residues: CASSQGQTGDEKLFF. Written as DNA, the CDR3 is TGTGCCAGCAGTCAAGGACAGACAGGGGATGAAAAACTGTTTTTT.

This clone was seen only once. This chain links TRBV6-1 with TRBJ2-7, with D hard to call. This CDR3 is built from 13 residues. The ends were cut back, 2 bases at V and 4 bases at J, with 9 bases in the middle. Per germline, CDR1 MNHNS and CDR2 SASEGT. CDR3 sequence (DNA): TGTGCCAGCAGTGAATTGAATAGTTACGAGCAGTACTTC. As protein: CASSELNSYEQYF.

The chain is built from TRBV25-1 and TRBJ1-1; D gene unclear. This CDR3 is built from 13 residues. Trimming took off 4 bases at V and 11 bases at J, with 17 bases between the two ends. The V gene's germline CDR1 is MGHDK and CDR2 SYGVNS. The CDR3 is CASSASGRQEAFF. The CDR3 DNA sequence: TGTGCCAGCAGTGCCTCCGGACGGCAAGAGGCTTTCTTT.

This clone was seen more than once but under ten times. The gene calls are TRBV28 and TRBJ2-1; no clear D gene. Germline values: CDR1 MDHEN, CDR2 SYDVKM. The CDR3 contains 13 residues. The ends were cut back, 5 bases at V and 10 bases at J, with 15 bases in the middle. The CDR3 reads CASSPSTLWEQFF. CDR3 bases: TGTGCCAGCAGTCCGTCGACCTTATGGGAGCAGTTCTTC.

This chain uses TRBV2 with TRBJ2-1; D is uncertain. V lost 4 bases and J 9 bases, leaving 16 bases between the germline ends. Germline CDR1 is SNHLY and CDR2 is FYNNEI. The CDR3 is 14 residues long. For the CDR3, the DNA is TGTGCCAGCAGTGTAGCTAGGACCGCCGGTGAGCAGTTCTTC. As protein: CASSVARTAGEQFF. The full variable domain, completed using reference TRBV2 and TRBJ2-1, is EPEVTQTPSHQVTQMGQEVILRCVPISNHLYFYWYRQILGQKVEFLVSFYNNEISEKSEIFDDQFSVERPDGSNFTLKIRSTKLEDSAMYFCASSVARTAGEQFFGPGTRLTVL.

The chain employs TRBV28 and TRBJ1-5; D gene uncertain. Germline CDR1 is MDHEN and CDR2 is SYDVKM. This CDR3 is 15 amino acids long. V lost 6 bases to trimming and J lost 1 base, with 13 bases between them. CDR3 sequence reads: CASRLTVPSNQPQHF. Here the CDR3 DNA reads TGTGCCAGCAGACTTACGGTACCGAGCAATCAGCCCCAGCATTTT.

This clone was found once. This chain connects TRBV9 to TRBJ1-1; D gene uncertain. V dropped 2 bases and J dropped 4 bases, with 9 bases sitting between them. Per the germline V gene, CDR1 is SGDLS and CDR2 is YYNGEE. This CDR3 spans 13 amino acids. The CDR3 DNA is TGTGCCAGCAGCGTTGCGAAGGGCACTGAAGCTTTCTTT. It yields the protein CASSVAKGTEAFF.

The chain has TRBV6-1 and TRBJ2-1; no reliable D call. The CDR3 extends over 12 amino acids. Germline V gives CDR1 MNHNS, CDR2 SASEGT. V lost 5 bases to trimming and J lost 6 bases, with 8 bases between them. The CDR3 sequence is CASSSVSNEQFF. The CDR3 region has the DNA TGTGCCAGCAGTTCAGTTAGCAATGAGCAGTTCTTC.

The rearrangement links TRBV6-6 to TRBJ1-1, with D unresolved. Germline lookup yields CDR1 MNHNY and CDR2 SVGAGI (reference sequence). This CDR3 has 13 residues. V was clipped by 5 bases and J by 1 base, with 8 bases between them. In DNA, the CDR3 is TGTGCCAGCAGTCCCCACCAGAACACTGAAGCTTTCTTT. This gives the protein CASSPHQNTEAFF.

CDR3 in amino acids: CASSLYGSGRETQYF. The DNA for the CDR3 is TGTGCCAGCAGCTTATACGGGAGCGGGAGGGAGACCCAGTACTTC. This chain connects TRBV11-1 to TRBJ2-5; the match to TRBD2 covers 9 bases. After removal of 2 bases from V and 5 bases from J, the junction contained 6 bases not matched to a gene. Germline assignment: CDR1 SGHAT and CDR2 FQDESV (reference sequence). This CDR3 spans 15 amino acids.

The table lists this clone with a few counts. The V and J genes are TRBV28 and TRBJ2-6; no firm D call. The CDR3 spans 15 residues. CDR1 is MDHEN and CDR2 is SYDVKM in the germline V gene. The germline V and J ends were trimmed by 6 bases and 2 bases, with 11 bases remaining between them. CDR3 residues: CASSVGSAGANVLTF. The CDR3, as DNA: TGTGCCAGCAGCGTAGGATCGGCTGGGGCCAACGTCCTGACTTTC.

V usage is TRBV19 and J usage is TRBJ2-1; D unresolved. The CDR3 is 13 residues long. Looked up from germline, CDR1 is LNHDA and CDR2 is SQIVND (reference sequence). The V end was cut by 5 bases, the J end by 5 bases, with 10 bases between. DNA of the CDR3: TGTGCCAGTAGTTTCTCGGGTGACAATGAGCAGTTCTTC. This translates into CASSFSGDNEQFF.

The chain employs TRBV10-3 and TRBJ2-1, with D unclear. The germline gives CDR1 ENHRY, CDR2 SYGVKD. The CDR3 loop spans 18 amino acids. Deletions cut 10 bases from V and 1 base from J, with 26 bases between. This CDR3 is CATLRSTARDASYNEQFF. The CDR3, as DNA: TGTGCCACCTTACGTTCGACGGCCAGAGACGCATCCTACAATGAGCAGTTCTTC.

The chain links TRBV27 to TRBJ2-7; 8 bases fit TRBD1. J lost 5 bases, V lost 4 bases, and 7 bases had no gene match. CDR3 length equals 14 residues. Germline-derived CDR1 and CDR2 are MNHEY and SMNVEV (reference sequence). In nucleotides, the CDR3 is TGTGCCAGCAGTTCATGGCAGGGGGCTAACGAGCAGTACTTC. This encodes CASSSWQGANEQYF.

The chain uses TRBV19 and TRBJ2-3; TRBD2 is a possible D gene (6 bases). V was clipped by 9 bases and J by 5 bases, with 12 bases between them. Germline V gene sequence: CDR1 LNHDA, CDR2 SQIVND (reference sequence). CDR3 length: 12 residues. The CDR3 loop reads CASYGGKDTQYF. CDR3 in DNA: TGTGCCAGCTACGGGGGTAAAGATACGCAGTATTTT. Variable domain in full (rest from reference TRBV19 and TRBJ2-3): DGGITQSPKYLFRKEGQNVTLSCEQNLNHDAMYWYRQDPGQGLRLIYYSQIVNDFQKGDIAEGYSVSREKKESFPLTVTSAQKNPTAFYLCASYGGKDTQYFGPGTRLTVL.